A selection of T cell receptor beta chains follows, all from one sample in a study of T cell clonotyping in hematopoietic cell transplantation. Sequencing used immunoSEQ multiplex PCR; TCRdb keeps in-frame clones, though not all of them. The sample has roughly 40,000 clones, about 95% seen once. Sequencing was performed on peripheral blood mononuclear cells. These receptors came from a man aged 25 to 45 in good health. Some clones in this sample may be carry-over from other donors' samples. Both conserved end residues are part of each CDR3. The order of the fields is D gene, J gene, V gene, clone size, CDR3 DNA, CDR3 protein. A D gene is named only where the DNA matches it firmly. Clone size is shown for a subset of rows, as once, few, many or a class of expanded clone.

>NA|TRBJ1-5|TRBV5-1|NA
TGCGCCAGCAGTTCACAGGGCGGCAATCAGCCCCAGCATTTT
CASSSQGGNQPQHF
>NA|TRBJ2-1|TRBV11-2|NA
TGTGCCAGCAGCCCTAGCGTAGTGGAGTTCTTC
CASSPSVVEFF
>NA|TRBJ1-3|TRBV7-9|once
TGTGCCAGCAGCTTCGCGGGCCAGGGAGATGGAAACACCATATATTTT
CASSFAGQGDGNTIYF
>NA|TRBJ1-2|TRBV7-9|NA
TGTGCCAGCAGCTTAGCGGCCACAGTTTATGGCTACACCTTC
CASSLAATVYGYTF
>NA|TRBJ2-2|TRBV16|once
TGTGCCAGCAGCCAAAATCCTGAGAACACCGGGGAGCTGTTTTTT
CASSQNPENTGELFF
>NA|TRBJ1-5|TRBV19|NA
TGTGCCAGTAGTATTTTGGGGGGGGATCAGCCCCAGCATTTT
CASSILGGDQPQHF
>NA|TRBJ2-3|TRBV5-1|NA
TGCGCCAGCAGCTTAGGTAGCGGATCCACAGATACGCAGTATTTT
CASSLGSGSTDTQYF
>NA|TRBJ2-3|TRBV5-1|NA
TGCGCCAGCAGGTTGCGGACAGATAGCACAGATACGCAGTATTTT
CASRLRTDSTDTQYF
>TRBD2|TRBJ2-7|TRBV6-5|NA
TGTGCCAGCAGTCGACTAGCGGAAGTTAACGAGCAGTACTTC
CASSRLAEVNEQYF
>NA|TRBJ2-2|TRBV7-2|NA
TGTGCCAGCAGCTTAGGCGCCGGGGAGCTGTTTTTT
CASSLGAGELFF
>TRBD2|TRBJ2-5|TRBV29-1|NA
TGCAGCGTTCAGATCGGGGGAGGGAAAGAGACCCAGTACTTC
CSVQIGGGKETQYF
>TRBD1|TRBJ2-7|TRBV30|NA
TGTGCCTCGGGACAGAATTTCCTAAACGAGCAGTACTTC
CASGQNFLNEQYF
>TRBD1|TRBJ2-2|TRBV4-1|NA
TGCGCCAGCAGCCCCGGGACAGCCTATGCGTGGGAGCTGTTTTTT
CASSPGTAYAWELFF
>NA|TRBJ1-6|TRBV6-1|NA
TGTGCCAGCAGTGAATTCGTCGGGGAGGGGTCACCCCTCCACTTT
CASSEFVGEGSPLHF
>TRBD1|TRBJ1-2|TRBV5-4|NA
TGTGCCAGCAGCTTCCCGGGACAGACCATCTATGGCTACACCTTC
CASSFPGQTIYGYTF
>NA|TRBJ2-7|TRBV7-9|once
TGTGCCAGCAGCACGACAGGTTCCTACGAGCAGTACTTC
CASSTTGSYEQYF
>TRBD2|TRBJ2-5|TRBV9|NA
TGTGCCAGCAGCGTACAGGGAGGGGAGACCCAGTACTTC
CASSVQGGETQYF
>TRBD2|TRBJ2-3|TRBV6-4|few
TGTGCCAGCAGTGACGGCGCGGGGGCAGATACGCAGTATTTT
CASSDGAGADTQYF
>NA|TRBJ2-3|TRBV11-2|NA
TGTGCCAGCAGCTTAGAGGTGGGCGGGATGGGGACAGATACGCAGTATTTT
CASSLEVGGMGTDTQYF
>NA|TRBJ2-2|TRBV11-2|NA
TGTGCCAGCAGCGGGAGCGTCGGGGAGCTGTTTTTT
CASSGSVGELFF
>NA|TRBJ1-5|TRBV19|NA
TGTGCCAGTAGTTCTCCCACCGGGACACGGTATAGCAATCAGCCCCAGCATTTT
CASSSPTGTRYSNQPQHF
>NA|TRBJ2-5|TRBV19|NA
TGTGCCAGTAGGGGGAGCGGAGAGACCCAGTACTTC
CASRGSGETQYF
>TRBD2|TRBJ2-1|TRBV5-1|NA
TGCGCCAGCAGTTCCGGGGGGGCCCCTCTAGGTAATGAGCAGTTCTTC
CASSSGGAPLGNEQFF
>NA|TRBJ1-5|TRBV19|NA
TGTGCCAGTCGAAGCCTTTACGAGGCTGGCAATCAGCCCCAGCATTTT
CASRSLYEAGNQPQHF
>NA|TRBJ1-1|TRBV6-1|NA
TGTGCCAGCAGTGAAATTAAGATGAACACTGAAGCTTTCTTT
CASSEIKMNTEAFF
>NA|TRBJ2-5|TRBV6-5|NA
TGTGCCAGCAGTTACCTTCCAGGGGATCAAGAGACCCAGTACTTC
CASSYLPGDQETQYF
>NA|TRBJ2-1|TRBV11-3|NA
TGTGCCAGCAGAGAGGCAGGGGCTGGTGAGCAGTTCTTC
CASREAGAGEQFF
>NA|TRBJ1-2|TRBV19|NA
TGTGCCAGTAGTGTAGGGGATGGCTACACCTTC
CASSVGDGYTF
>NA|TRBJ2-5|TRBV6-6|NA
TGTGCCAGCAGTCCCCAAGAGACCCAGTACTTC
CASSPQETQYF
>NA|TRBJ2-7|TRBV19|NA
TGTGCCAGTAGTAGCGGGCTATACTCCTACGAGCAGTACTTC
CASSSGLYSYEQYF
>NA|TRBJ1-2|TRBV7-3|NA
TGTGCCAGCAGCTCCAACTCGGGTAGGGGCTACACCTTC
CASSSNSGRGYTF
>NA|TRBJ2-2|TRBV7-8|NA
TGTGCCAGCAGCTTAACTACCCGACGTAACACCGGGGAGCTGTTTTTT
CASSLTTRRNTGELFF
>NA|TRBJ2-2|TRBV10-3|NA
TGTGCCATCAGTGAGACCCCTAGGGGAGGAACCGGGGAGCTGTTTTTT
CAISETPRGGTGELFF
>NA|TRBJ2-7|TRBV6-1|NA
TGTGCCACCCAGGGCCTAAGCTCCTACGAGCAGTACTTC
CATQGLSSYEQYF
>TRBD2|TRBJ2-3|TRBV5-4|NA
TGTGCCAGCAGCTTACAGCGGGGGGCCATCACAGATACGCAGTATTTT
CASSLQRGAITDTQYF
>NA|TRBJ1-1|TRBV5-1|NA
TGCGCCAGCAGCTCACAACGGGACACTGAAGCTTTCTTT
CASSSQRDTEAFF
>TRBD2|TRBJ2-7|TRBV6-5|NA
TGTGCCAGCAGTTACTCCTGGACTAGTTTTTTCTACGAGCAGTACTTC
CASSYSWTSFFYEQYF
>NA|TRBJ1-5|TRBV5-1|NA
TGCGCCAGCAGCGATGGCAATCAGCCCCAGCATTTT
CASSDGNQPQHF
>TRBD1|TRBJ2-7|TRBV19|NA
TGTGCCAGTAAGCAAGCAGGGGGCCAGGACGAGCAGTACTTC
CASKQAGGQDEQYF
>TRBD2|TRBJ2-2|TRBV30|NA
TGTGCCTGGAGTGTAGGACTAGACACCGGGGAGCTGTTTTTT
CAWSVGLDTGELFF
>TRBD1|TRBJ2-3|TRBV7-9|NA
TGTGCCAGCAGCTTGGGCTACAGGGGGCAGTCTGAGGATACGCAGTATTTT
CASSLGYRGQSEDTQYF
>NA|TRBJ1-5|TRBV5-6|NA
TGTGCCAGCAGCTTGGGGAGGGATCAGCCCCAGCATTTT
CASSLGRDQPQHF
>NA|TRBJ2-5|TRBV4-2|NA
TGTGCCAGCAGCCTAAGACCGTGTTTTGCTAAGACCCAGTACTTC
CASSLRPCFAKTQYF
>NA|TRBJ2-1|TRBV14|once
TGTGCCAGCAGCCCCCAGGGTAACTCCTACAATGAGCAGTTCTTC
CASSPQGNSYNEQFF
>TRBD2|TRBJ2-7|TRBV5-4|NA
TGTGCCAGCAGCTTGGGGACTAGCGGGACCGAGCAGTACTTC
CASSLGTSGTEQYF
>TRBD2|TRBJ2-5|TRBV9|NA
TGTGCCAGCAGCGTAGGGGTCTTAGCGGGGAGGCAAGAGACCCAGTACTTC
CASSVGVLAGRQETQYF